The 5 T cell receptor beta chains presented below share a single source sample, sequenced in a study of T cells in Graves' hyperthyroidism and ophthalmopathy. Researchers took RNA transcripts and amplified the TCR beta CDR3 regions from them. The HTBI primer set served for first-round RT-PCR of the TCR CDR3. TCRdb re-called the multiplex PCR reads through MiXCR, storing one row per CDR3 protein. This table holds 800,000 or so distinct CDR3 sequences, around 38% found once. Sequencing was done on a sample of blood. The receptors were gathered from a man younger than 30 with Graves' hyperthyroidism.

Ten or more counts support this clonotype. The chain joins TRBV20-1 to TRBJ2-2, with a weak D call TRBD2 (6 bases). V lost 6 bases and J lost 6, with 14 bases in between. The CDR3 length is 13 residues. Germline V gene lookup returns CDR1 DFQATT and CDR2 SNEGSKA (reference sequence). For the CDR3, the DNA is TGCAGTGCGCCGTCTAGCGCATCCGGGGAGCTGTTTTTT. It translates to CSAPSSASGELFF.

This clonotype was observed a handful of times. The rearrangement links TRBV4-3 to TRBJ1-3; D gene unclear. The V and J ends lost 4 bases and 3 bases respectively, with 7 bases between them. This CDR3 comprises 13 residues. Germline V gene sequence: CDR1 LGHNA, CDR2 YSLEER. Written as DNA, the CDR3 is TGCGCCAGCAGCCCGACATTTGGAAACACCATATATTTT. As protein: CASSPTFGNTIYF.

The chain joins TRBV7-9 to TRBJ2-7, with a weak D call TRBD1 (5 bases). Looked up from germline, CDR1 is SEHNR and CDR2 is FQNEAQ (reference sequence). The CDR3 is 15 amino acids. Trimming cost V 5 bases and J 0 bases, with 14 bases left between them. The CDR3 DNA reads TGTGCCAGCAGCCAGGCTATGACAGCCTCCTACGAGCAGTACTTC. It yields the protein CASSQAMTASYEQYF.

With regard to this clonotype: One junction end does not reproduce the germline sequence, and a read error may be involved. V gene TRBV6-5 combines with J gene TRBJ2-7; D gene uncertain. Germline CDR1 and CDR2: MNHEY and SVGAGI. The CDR3 loop spans 14 amino acids. CDR3 protein: CAISYSQLYYEQYF. CDR3 nucleotides: TGTGCCATCAGTTACTCCCAGCTATACTACGAGCAGTACTTC.

The sample holds a few counts of this clonotype. The genes are TRBV7-8 and TRBJ2-7, with D possibly matching TRBD2 (5 bases). The CDR3 totals 14 residues. V was shortened by 5 bases and J by 6 bases, with 17 bases between the two germline ends. Per germline, CDR1 SGHVS and CDR2 FQNEAQ. CDR3 nucleotides: TGTGCCAGCAGCGCAACCACCCCACGGGGCGAGCAGTACTTC. Translating gives CASSATTPRGEQYF.